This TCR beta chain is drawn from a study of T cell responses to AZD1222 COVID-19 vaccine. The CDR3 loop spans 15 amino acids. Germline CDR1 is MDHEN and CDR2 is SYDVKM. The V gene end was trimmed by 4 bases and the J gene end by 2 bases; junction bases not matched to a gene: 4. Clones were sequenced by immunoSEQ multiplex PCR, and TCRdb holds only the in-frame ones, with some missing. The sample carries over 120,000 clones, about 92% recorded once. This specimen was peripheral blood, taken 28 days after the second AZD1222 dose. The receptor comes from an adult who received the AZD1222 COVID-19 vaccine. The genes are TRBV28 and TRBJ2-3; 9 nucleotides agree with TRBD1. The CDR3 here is CASSSRTGVTDTQYF. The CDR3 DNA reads TGTGCCAGCAGTTCCCGGACAGGGGTCACAGATACGCAGTATTTT.